This entry lists 25 T cell receptor beta chains sequenced from one sample in a study of blood T cell repertoires in COVID-19 (dated by TCRdb to 2018 to 2021). The library was built by means of the immunoSEQ multiplex PCR assay. The source is immuneACCESS, and TCRdb retained only in-frame sequences with V and J called. Part of the clones is not carried over; for the studies checked, unresolved V genes explain less than half of this, and the remainder is unexplained. The sample yields tens of thousands of clones; less than 90% were counted once. The biggest ten clones account for over 7% of the sample. Source material: peripheral blood. Receptors were obtained from a man between 60 and 70 years old with active COVID-19.

In this sample, this clone is medium-sized. The V and J genes are TRBV9 and TRBJ2-7; TRBD1 is a possible D gene (6 bases). This CDR3 spans 16 amino acids. Germline assignment: CDR1 SGDLS and CDR2 YYNGEE. V was trimmed by 0 bases and J by 4 bases, leaving 17 bases between them. CDR3 coding DNA: TGTGCCAGCAGCGTAGGAGGACAGACAGAGAAATACGAGCAGTACTTC. Its protein product is CASSVGGQTEKYEQYF.

This clone was detected only once. The rearrangement uses TRBV4-3 and TRBJ2-6; D gene uncertain. The V end lost 4 bases, the J end lost 9 bases, and 16 bases lay between the germline ends. Per germline, CDR1 LGHNA and CDR2 YSLEER. CDR3 length: 15 residues. This CDR3 is CASSPQRSFSNVLTF. DNA of the CDR3: TGCGCCAGCAGCCCACAGAGAAGCTTCAGCAACGTCCTGACTTTC.

CDR3 in DNA: TGCGCCAGCAGCTTAGGGACAGCAGATACGCAGTATTTT. Translation: CASSLGTADTQYF. The chain has TRBV5-1 and TRBJ2-3; 7 bases agree with TRBD1. The ends lost 2 bases at V and 4 bases at J; junction bases unmatched: 1. Per germline, CDR1 SGHRS and CDR2 YFSETQ. The CDR3 is made up of 13 amino acids.

This clone has a handful of counts. The chain is built from TRBV4-1 and TRBJ1-2; D possibly corresponds to TRBD1 (6 bases). Trimming took 5 bases from V and 7 from J, leaving 17 bases between them. The V gene's germline CDR1 is MGHRA and CDR2 YSYEKL. The CDR3 runs to 14 residues. The CDR3 sequence is CASSDITGIGGYTF. Written as DNA, the CDR3 is TGCGCCAGCAGCGACATAACAGGGATTGGTGGCTACACCTTC.

The gene calls are TRBV28 and TRBJ2-5, with TRBD2 identical over 8 bases. Germline CDR1 reads MDHEN; CDR2 reads SYDVKM. The CDR3 runs 14 residues. J lost 3 bases, V lost 8 bases, and 8 bases had no gene match. CDR3 DNA: TGTGCCAGCGGGACTAGTATCCAAAAAGAGACCCAGTACTTC. It translates to CASGTSIQKETQYF.

Points on this clone: Compared with germline, one end of the junction differs, possibly owing to a read error. This chain links TRBV7-7 with TRBJ2-3; tentatively, D is TRBD1 (5 bases). Germline CDR1 is SSHAT and CDR2 is FNYEAQ (reference sequence). This CDR3 comprises 15 residues. The DNA for the CDR3 is TGTGCTAGCAGCCCCGAGGCCCAGGGAACAGATACGCAGTATTTT. Translation gives CASSPEAQGTDTQYF.

The J gene is TRBJ2-5, the V gene TRBV29-1, with 12 bases aligning to TRBD1. CDR3 size: 15 residues. Germline V gene lookup returns CDR1 SQVTM and CDR2 ANQGSEA. J gave up 5 bases and V 5 bases, and 9 bases lay outside the gene matches. This CDR3 is CSVTRWDRGQETQYF. The CDR3 bases are TGCAGCGTTACGCGCTGGGACAGGGGGCAGGAGACCCAGTACTTC. The full variable domain, with the rest looked up from reference TRBV29-1 and TRBJ2-5, is SAVISQKPSRDICQRGTSLTIQCQVDSQVTMMFWYRQQPGQSLTLIATANQGSEATYESGFVIDKFPISRPNLTFSTLTVSNMSPEDSSIYLCSVTRWDRGQETQYFGPGTRLLVL.

The rearrangement links TRBV5-1 to TRBJ1-6; the D is unclear. The ends were cut back, 2 bases at V and 7 bases at J, with 16 bases in the middle. Germline CDR1 SGHRS, CDR2 YFSETQ. CDR3 length: 16 amino acids. CDR3 sequence reads: CASSFIAPTVNSPLHF. For the CDR3, the DNA is TGCGCCAGCAGCTTTATCGCCCCAACAGTCAATTCACCCCTCCACTTT. Filled out from reference TRBV5-1 and TRBJ1-6, the complete variable domain reads KAGVTQTPRYLIKTRGQQVTLSCSPISGHRSVSWYQQTPGQGLQFLFEYFSETQRNKGNFPGRFSGRQFSNSRSEMNVSTLELGDSALYLCASSFIAPTVNSPLHFGNGTRLTVT.

The chain combines TRBV5-4 with TRBJ2-7, with a tentative D call TRBD1 (5 bases). This CDR3 is built from 13 residues. CDR1 and CDR2 from the germline V gene are SGHNT and YYREEE (reference sequence). Trimming removed 7 bases from V and 0 bases from J, with 11 bases in between. The CDR3 loop reads CASGPRDSYEQYF. CDR3 nucleotides: TGTGCCAGCGGCCCCAGGGACTCCTACGAGCAGTACTTC.

J is TRBJ2-4 and V is TRBV3-1 (or the pseudogene TRBV3-2), with D hard to call. This CDR3 region has 13 residues. V was trimmed by 3 bases and J by 8 bases, leaving 11 bases between them. CDR1 LGHDT and CDR2 YNNKEL come from the germline V gene (reference sequence). DNA for the CDR3: TGTGCCAGCAGCCAGAACCGCGTGGACATTCAGTACTTC. Translated, it gives CASSQNRVDIQYF.

The chain has TRBV28 and TRBJ2-7; no clear D gene. This CDR3 is 12 amino acids long. Germline CDR1 reads MDHEN; CDR2 reads SYDVKM. V dropped 6 bases and J dropped 0 bases, with 6 bases sitting between them. Here the CDR3 DNA reads TGTGCCAGCAGCTTGAGCTCCTACGAGCAGTACTTC. It yields the protein CASSLSSYEQYF.

The genes are TRBV5-5 and TRBJ2-3; the match to TRBD2 covers 11 bases. Looked up from germline, CDR1 is SGHKS and CDR2 is YYEKEE (reference sequence). The CDR3 length is 15 residues. Trimming removed 2 bases from V and 1 base from J; junction bases left unmatched: 0. The CDR3 loop reads CASSFSGGGTDTQYF. CDR3 bases: TGTGCCAGCAGCTTTAGCGGGGGGGGCACAGATACGCAGTATTTT.

The rearrangement uses TRBV5-4 and TRBJ2-3, with TRBD2 matching over 9 bases. J gave up 2 bases and V 3 bases, and 4 bases lay outside the gene matches. The CDR3 runs to 15 residues. In germline, CDR1 is SGHNT, CDR2 YYREEE (reference sequence). CDR3 DNA sequence: TGTGCCAGCAGCTCCAGCGGGGGGTCCACAGATACGCAGTATTTT. The encoded protein is CASSSSGGSTDTQYF.

This clone is a singleton in its sample. The rearrangement uses TRBV6-5 and TRBJ2-2, with 8 bases that match TRBD2. CDR1 is MNHEY and CDR2 is SVGAGI in the germline V gene. CDR3 length equals 15 residues. Trimming cost V 4 bases and J 6 bases; bases outside gene matches: 7. CDR3: CASSSPVGRAGELFF. The CDR3, as DNA: TGTGCCAGCAGTTCCCCAGTCGGGAGGGCCGGGGAGCTGTTTTTT.

This chain joins TRBV30 and TRBJ2-2, with 10 bases that match TRBD1. Looked up from germline, CDR1 is GTSNPN and CDR2 is SVGIG (reference sequence). The CDR3 contains 16 residues. V lost 3 bases, J lost 4 bases, and 8 bases stayed unmatched. The CDR3 loop reads CAWSPPWDRGTGELFF. The CDR3 nucleotides read TGTGCCTGGAGCCCACCCTGGGACAGGGGCACCGGGGAGCTGTTTTTT.

J is TRBJ2-1 and V is TRBV6-4, with no clear D. Deletions cut 10 bases from V and 8 bases from J, with 12 bases between. CDR3 length equals 11 residues. Germline lookup yields CDR1 MRHNA and CDR2 SNTAGT. The CDR3 is CAIYSFYEQFF. In DNA, the CDR3 is TGTGCCATCTACAGTTTCTATGAGCAGTTCTTC.

The genes are TRBV5-1 and TRBJ2-7; 10 nucleotides match TRBD1. V lost 2 bases and J lost 5; bases outside the gene matches: 4. The germline V gene encodes CDR1 SGHRS and CDR2 YFSETQ. The CDR3 runs 14 residues. CDR3 in amino acids: CASSFSGTGDEQYF. In nucleotides, the CDR3 is TGCGCCAGCAGCTTTAGTGGGACAGGGGACGAGCAGTACTTC.

The gene calls are TRBV19 and TRBJ2-3; D remains ambiguous. Germline V gene data show CDR1 as LNHDA and CDR2 as SQIVND (reference sequence). The CDR3 is made up of 14 amino acids. Trimming cost V 2 bases and J 0 bases, with 6 bases left between them. This chain's CDR3 is CASSIMSSTDTQYF. The CDR3 nucleotides read TGTGCCAGTAGTATAATGTCTAGCACAGATACGCAGTATTTT. Full variable domain (rest looked up from reference TRBV19 and TRBJ2-3): DGGITQSPKYLFRKEGQNVTLSCEQNLNHDAMYWYRQDPGQGLRLIYYSQIVNDFQKGDIAEGYSVSREKKESFPLTVTSAQKNPTAFYLCASSIMSSTDTQYFGPGTRLTVL.

The chain recombines TRBV5-6 with TRBJ2-7; D gene unclear. The CDR3 contains 15 residues. V gave up 3 bases and J gave up 0 bases, with 13 bases separating them. The germline V gene has CDR1 SGHDT and CDR2 YYEEEE. This chain's CDR3 is CASSSDRGFSYEQYF. The CDR3 region has the DNA TGTGCCAGCAGCTCCGACCGCGGCTTCTCCTACGAGCAGTACTTC.

CDR3 DNA sequence: TGTGCCAGTAGTACAACAGGGGGCATGATTAATGAAAAACTGTTTTTT. Its protein is CASSTTGGMINEKLFF. This chain joins TRBV19 and TRBJ1-4; TRBD1 aligns across 9 bases. V dropped 4 bases and J dropped 4; count of bases not matched to a gene: 7. Germline V gene data show CDR1 as LNHDA and CDR2 as SQIVND (reference sequence). CDR3 length: 16 residues.

The V gene is TRBV30, the J gene TRBJ2-3; 12 bases map to TRBD1. The CDR3 runs 13 residues. The germline V gene encodes CDR1 GTSNPN and CDR2 SVGIG (reference sequence). V dropped 8 bases and J dropped 6; count of bases not matched to a gene: 6. CDR3 sequence: CALSGTGGDTQYF. CDR3 coding DNA: TGTGCCCTTTCCGGGACAGGGGGCGATACGCAGTATTTT. Full variable domain (rest looked up from reference TRBV30 and TRBJ2-3): SQTIHQWPATLVQPVGSPLSLECTVEGTSNPNLYWYRQAAGRGLQLLFYSVGIGQISSEVPQNLSASRPQDRQFILSSKKLLLSDSGFYLCALSGTGGDTQYFGPGTRLTVL.

The V gene is TRBV3-1 (or the pseudogene TRBV3-2), the J gene TRBJ2-7; 10 bases fit TRBD2. Trimming cost V 0 bases and J 2 bases; bases outside gene matches: 1. This CDR3 spans 15 amino acids. Germline assignment: CDR1 LGHDT and CDR2 YNNKEL (reference sequence). The CDR3 loop is CASSQESGGAYEQYF. CDR3 nucleotide sequence: TGTGCCAGCAGCCAAGAAAGCGGGGGGGCCTACGAGCAGTACTTC.

This sequence joins TRBV18 and TRBJ2-7; TRBD1 aligns across 8 bases. Germline lookup yields CDR1 KGHSH and CDR2 LQKENI. CDR3 length: 15 residues. Losses at the gene ends were 1 base for V and 5 bases for J; bases not matched to a gene: 7. CDR3 sequence reads: CASSPRTGSKDEQYF. In DNA form, the CDR3 reads TGTGCCAGCTCACCACGGACAGGGAGTAAGGACGAGCAGTACTTC.

The chain joins TRBV7-3 to TRBJ2-1, with 7 bases matching TRBD2. CDR1 and CDR2 (germline): SGHTA, FQGTGA. The CDR3 runs to 14 residues. After removal of 4 bases from V and 7 bases from J, the junction contained 7 bases not matched to a gene. The CDR3 DNA reads TGTGCCAGCAGCTCCCTCGGCGGGAGAAATGAGCAGTTCTTC. This codes for CASSSLGGRNEQFF.

The rearrangement links TRBV19 to TRBJ1-1, with D perhaps TRBD1 (6 bases). V lost 6 bases, J lost 2 bases, and 16 bases lay in between. CDR1 and CDR2 from the germline V gene are LNHDA and SQIVND (reference sequence). The CDR3 totals 15 residues. Written as DNA, the CDR3 is TGTGCCAGTAGAACCCAGGGGACAACCAACACTGAAGCTTTCTTT. This translates into CASRTQGTTNTEAFF.